This TCR beta chain was recorded in a study of blood T cell repertoires in COVID-19. In the study overall: PBMCs, B-cell-depleted T cells, or T cells provided the cDNA or gDNA that made up the material.

Original processing notes: For nucleated cells, counts were estimated from reference gene primer amplification. The assay was immunoSEQ multiplex PCR, and TCRdb's table has in-frame clones only and misses some. The DNA gave D and trimming, while V, J and clone size come from that table. Of 150,000 to 200,000 clones listed, around 80% are singletons. The germline CDR1 and CDR2 sequences are SGHRS and YFSETQ. With 4 bases clipped from V and 9 bases from J, the junction kept 10 bases outside the gene matches. The length of the CDR3 is 15 residues. Clinical history reported by participants formed the basis on which cohorts were assigned. Cohort 3 recovered donors had two negative PCRs, clearance, or symptom resolution.

The source of this sequence is a woman in her fifties or sixties who had recovered from COVID-19. Sequenced sample: PBMCs or T cells enriched from blood (not recorded which). The chain combines TRBV5-1 with TRBJ2-7; TRBD2 agrees at 13 bases. In DNA form, the CDR3 reads TGCGCCAGCAGCGCGAGCGGGACTAGCGGGACCGCGCAGTACTTC. It yields the protein CASSASGTSGTAQYF.